Listed below are T cell receptor beta chains from one sample, sequenced in a study of blood T cell repertoires in COVID-19. Clones were read by immunoSEQ multiplex PCR, and TCRdb kept only the in-frame ones, dropping some. The top ten hold approximately 5.6% of the sample, which has some 200,000 clones, 88% seen once. Sample: peripheral blood. The source of these receptors is a man aged 40-50 years with active or convalescent COVID-19. Both conserved end residues are part of each CDR3. The order of the fields is D gene, clone size, V gene, J gene, CDR3 DNA, CDR3 protein. The D gene is left open where the match is weak. For some rows the clone size is stated as once, few or many, or as a class when expanded; others skip it.

d_gene: TRBD1
abundance: NA
v_gene: TRBV18
j_gene: TRBJ2-6
CDR3nt: TGTGCCAGCTCACCCCCAAAGGGGGCGGGTGGGGCCAACGTCCTGACTTTC
CDR3aa: CASSPPKGAGGANVLTF

d_gene: TRBD1
abundance: NA
v_gene: TRBV6-4
j_gene: TRBJ2-2
CDR3nt: TGTGCCAGCAGGGAGACAGGGACGGTCGGGGAGCTGTTTTTT
CDR3aa: CASRETGTVGELFF

d_gene: NA
abundance: NA
v_gene: TRBV14
j_gene: TRBJ2-5
CDR3nt: TGTGCCAGCAGCCCGAGATGGGGGGATCTCGTCCCTCGTAGTCAAGAGACCCAGTACTTC
CDR3aa: CASSPRWGDLVPRSQETQYF

d_gene: TRBD2
abundance: NA
v_gene: TRBV7-6
j_gene: TRBJ2-5
CDR3nt: TGTGCCAGCAGCTTAGGGGCTAGCGGGGGGGCGGAGACCCAGTACTTC
CDR3aa: CASSLGASGGAETQYF

d_gene: NA
abundance: NA
v_gene: TRBV19
j_gene: TRBJ1-4
CDR3nt: TGTGCCAGTAGTGGCCGCCTTAATGAAAAACTGTTTTTT
CDR3aa: CASSGRLNEKLFF

d_gene: NA
abundance: NA
v_gene: TRBV6-6
j_gene: TRBJ2-7
CDR3nt: TGTGCCAGCAGTGGAGACGGAGGGGCCTACGAGCAGTACTTC
CDR3aa: CASSGDGGAYEQYF

d_gene: NA
abundance: NA
v_gene: TRBV6-5
j_gene: TRBJ1-1
CDR3nt: TGTGCCAGCACTTCACGAGGTGGCACGGCAGCTTTCTTT
CDR3aa: CASTSRGGTAAFF

d_gene: NA
abundance: once
v_gene: TRBV7-8
j_gene: TRBJ1-2
CDR3nt: TGTGCCAGCAGCTTCCGGGATTCTAACTATGGCTACACCTTC
CDR3aa: CASSFRDSNYGYTF

d_gene: TRBD2
abundance: NA
v_gene: TRBV2
j_gene: TRBJ2-3
CDR3nt: TGTGCCAGCAGTGAAGGTCGTCTCGCGGGGGGGAGCACAGATACGCAGTATTTT
CDR3aa: CASSEGRLAGGSTDTQYF

d_gene: NA
abundance: NA
v_gene: TRBV29-1
j_gene: TRBJ2-5
CDR3nt: TGCAGCGCACTGGGCAGGGGTGAGACCCAGTACTTC
CDR3aa: CSALGRGETQYF

d_gene: NA
abundance: few
v_gene: TRBV19
j_gene: TRBJ1-5
CDR3nt: TGTGCCAGTAGCAAATGGGGGGAGGGCGGGCCCCAGCATTTT
CDR3aa: CASSKWGEGGPQHF

d_gene: TRBD2
abundance: NA
v_gene: TRBV3-1/TRBV3-2
j_gene: TRBJ2-3
CDR3nt: TGTGCCAGCAGCCAAGCTGGACTAGCGGGAGGGACAGATACGCAGTATTTT
CDR3aa: CASSQAGLAGGTDTQYF

d_gene: NA
abundance: NA
v_gene: TRBV14
j_gene: TRBJ1-2
CDR3nt: TGTGCCAGCAGCCGTGCTAGCTATGGCTACACCTTC
CDR3aa: CASSRASYGYTF

d_gene: NA
abundance: NA
v_gene: TRBV27
j_gene: TRBJ2-7
CDR3nt: TGTGCCAGCAGTTTTAATGCGGTCCGGTCCTACGAGCAGTACTTC
CDR3aa: CASSFNAVRSYEQYF

d_gene: NA
abundance: NA
v_gene: TRBV19
j_gene: TRBJ2-3
CDR3nt: TGTGCCAGTAACCAGGGACTGCCCGAGTCAGATACGCAGTATTTT
CDR3aa: CASNQGLPESDTQYF

d_gene: NA
abundance: NA
v_gene: TRBV2
j_gene: TRBJ1-5
CDR3nt: TGTGCCAGCAGTTTACAGTCCTTTAGCAATCAGCCCCAGCATTTT
CDR3aa: CASSLQSFSNQPQHF

d_gene: TRBD1
abundance: NA
v_gene: TRBV7-3
j_gene: TRBJ2-5
CDR3nt: TGTGCCAGCAGCCACGACAGGGTGGGGACCCAGTACTTC
CDR3aa: CASSHDRVGTQYF